This TCR beta chain was sequenced in a study of cytomegalovirus exposure and HLA in healthy donors. Points from the study as a whole: Productive status was seen about 87% or about 30% of the time for most TCR beta V segments in an earlier analysis.

Germline V lookup: CDR1 MNHEY, CDR2 SVGAGI. V lost 6 bases to trimming and J lost 2 bases; unmatched junction nucleotides: 4. The length of the CDR3 is 13 residues. As regards this clone: Its specificity is unknown.

PCR primers comprised 60 Vbeta and 13 Jbeta primers. Using immunoSEQ multiplex PCR, the repertoire was profiled, and TCRdb retains in-frame clones only, with some absent. The sample carries 85,000 to 100,000 clones, around nine tenths recorded once. The material sequenced was PBMCs. This TCR derives from a man aged 25-45 years in good health and CMV-seropositive. The V gene is TRBV6-5, the J gene TRBJ2-7; 7 positions match TRBD1. The CDR3 coding sequence is TGTGCCAGCAGGCTGGGACAGCCCTACGAGCAGTACTTC. Translated, it gives CASRLGQPYEQYF.